Presented here are 15 T cell receptor beta chains from one specimen sequenced in a study of T cell clonality in common variable immunodeficiency. Sequencing was performed with immunoSEQ multiplex PCR; in TCRdb, only in-frame clones are kept and a portion is missing. The profile covers over 55,000 clones, none occurring a single time. Sequencing was done on a sample of peripheral blood mononuclear cells. Receptors were obtained from a person between 18 and 69 years old in good health.

By share, this clone counts as medium-sized (0.01 to 0.1%). The read halts 3 residues ahead of the CDR3 end, with the missing end drawn from the germline J gene. The rearrangement links TRBV30 to TRBJ1-5, with D possibly matching TRBD1 (6 bases). The CDR3 loop spans 13 amino acids. Germline assignment: CDR1 GTSNPN and CDR2 SVGIG (reference sequence). V gave up 1 base and J gave up 2 bases, with 6 bases separating them. CDR3 DNA, as far as it was read: TGTGCCTGGAGTGGACAGGGCAATCAGCCC. Translated, it gives CAWSGQGNQP. The CDR3 in its entirety is CAWSGQGNQPQHF.

This clone came up many times. The CDR3 end lies 3 residues beyond the end of the read and is filled in from the germline J gene. The chain uses TRBV29-1 and TRBJ2-7, with a tentative D call TRBD1 (5 bases). The germline V and J ends were trimmed by 7 bases and 1 base, with 8 bases remaining between them. The CDR3 spans 11 residues. Germline-derived CDR1 and CDR2 are SQVTM and ANQGSEA. The sequenced CDR3 bases are TGCAGCGCAAGACAGTCCTACGAG. Translated, it gives CSARQSYE. The complete CDR3 protein is CSARQSYEQYF.

This clone was detected many times. The CDR3 end lies 3 residues beyond the end of the read and is filled in from the germline J gene. V and J are TRBV12-3 or TRBV12-4 and TRBJ1-6, with 11 bases aligning to TRBD1. This CDR3 spans 18 amino acids. Trimming removed 0 bases from V and 9 bases from J; junction bases left unmatched: 10. The chain's CDR3 is CASSLALGQGAIGSPLHF. The sequenced CDR3 bases are TGTGCCAGCAGTTTAGCGCTCGGACAGGGGGCAATCGGTTCACCC.

This clone was observed at least ten times. The read terminates 3 residues ahead of where the CDR3 ends, so the germline J gene completes it. The chain has TRBV4-1 and TRBJ2-7, with 7 bases aligning to TRBD2. The length of the CDR3 is 15 residues. V trimming: 1 base; J trimming: 4 bases; junction bases outside the gene matches: 7. Looked up from germline, CDR1 is MGHRA and CDR2 is YSYEKL. The part of the CDR3 DNA that was read is TGCGCCAGCAGCCAAGCTGATACTAGCGCGTACGAG. This codes for CASSQADTSAYE. The whole CDR3 protein reads CASSQADTSAYEQYF.

This clone was seen repeatedly, ten times or more. The read ends 3 residues shy of where the CDR3 ends; the end is completed using the germline J gene. The V gene is TRBV2, the J gene TRBJ2-2; D is undetermined. This CDR3 contains 14 residues. V gave up 3 bases and J gave up 2 bases, with 7 bases separating them. Germline V gene sequence: CDR1 SNHLY, CDR2 FYNNEI. The covered CDR3 bases are TGTGCCAGCAGTGAGCGCTTAAACACCGGGGAG. Amino acids: CASSERLNTGE. From start to end, the CDR3 is CASSERLNTGELFF.

In its sample, this clone was seen many times. Read coverage stops 3 residues before the CDR3 terminus; the germline J gene supplies the remainder. V usage is TRBV30 and J usage is TRBJ2-3; D call uncertain. From germline, CDR1 is GTSNPN and CDR2 SVGIG (reference sequence). Trimming pared 3 bases from V and 0 bases from J, leaving 7 bases between. The CDR3 covers 13 residues. The CDR3 region is CAWRIQSTDTQYF. Partial CDR3 DNA: TGTGCCTGGAGAATACAGAGCACAGATACG.

In this sample, this clone turned up many times. Read coverage stops 3 residues before the CDR3 terminus; the germline J gene supplies the remainder. The chain links TRBV20-1 to TRBJ1-4; the match to TRBD1 covers 7 bases. Germline lookup yields CDR1 DFQATT and CDR2 SNEGSKA (reference sequence). The V segment lost 5 bases and the J segment 7 bases; nucleotides outside the gene matches: 10. This CDR3 region has 14 residues. CDR3 DNA, as far as it was read: TGCAGTGCTCCGCGGTCAGGGGGTGGTGAAAAA. This gives the protein CSAPRSGGGEK. The full-length CDR3 reads as CSAPRSGGGEKLFF.

This clone occurred many times. Coverage ceases 3 residues before the CDR3 finishes, and the germline J gene fills in the end. The chain has TRBV12-5 and TRBJ2-1; TRBD2 aligns across 9 bases. The ends lost 1 base at V and 7 bases at J; junction bases unmatched: 2. Germline V gives CDR1 LGHNT, CDR2 FRNRAP. This CDR3 spans 14 amino acids. CDR3 bases read: TGTGCTAGTGGTTTGGCTAGCGGGGTAAATGAG. Amino acid sequence: CASGLASGVNE. The full-length CDR3 reads as CASGLASGVNEQFF.

Concerning this clone itself: Coverage ceases 3 residues before the CDR3 finishes, and the germline J gene fills in the end. This rearrangement joins TRBV7-9 to TRBJ2-7; 10 bases map to TRBD2. The V gene end was trimmed by 2 bases and the J gene end by 3 bases; junction bases not matched to a gene: 4. Per germline, CDR1 SEHNR and CDR2 FQNEAQ (reference sequence). This CDR3 is built from 15 residues. The DNA read from the CDR3 is TGTGCCAGCAGCTTATTCCTAGCGGGAGACTACGAG. Translated: CASSLFLAGDYE. The CDR3 in full is CASSLFLAGDYEQYF.

This clone was counted ten times or more. The read is 3 residues too short to cover the CDR3 end, so that end is filled in from the germline J gene. The chain is built from TRBV28 and TRBJ2-5; TRBD1 matches 7 bases. The CDR3 loop spans 14 amino acids. V was pared by 1 base and J by 2 bases, with 1 base of the junction left unmatched. Germline V gives CDR1 MDHEN, CDR2 SYDVKM. The part of the CDR3 DNA that was read is TGTGCCAGCAGTTTATCAGGGGGTCAAGAGACC. Its translation is CASSLSGGQET. The CDR3 as a whole reads CASSLSGGQETQYF.

On this clone itself: The read gets to within 3 residues of the CDR3 end, and the germline J gene fills in the rest. The V and J genes are TRBV2 and TRBJ2-7; 10 bases align to TRBD2. V lost 5 bases and J lost 6; bases outside the gene matches: 4. This CDR3 has 13 amino acids. Germline assignment: CDR1 SNHLY and CDR2 FYNNEI. CDR3 protein: CASSSGRASEQYF. The CDR3 bases that were read are TGTGCCAGCAGTAGCGGGAGGGCCTCCGAG.

This clone was seen at least ten times. From the germline J gene comes the end of the CDR3, since the read stops 3 residues before it. The chain carries TRBV19 and TRBJ2-1, with D possibly being TRBD2 (5 bases). Trimming removed 4 bases at V and 0 bases at J, with 16 bases between. The CDR3 totals 17 residues. Germline loops: CDR1 LNHDA, CDR2 SQIVND (reference sequence). The CDR3 sequence: CASSRFSLGGSYNEQFF. The sequenced part of the CDR3 DNA is TGTGCCAGTAGTAGGTTTAGCCTAGGAGGCTCCTACAATGAG.

Ten or more counts support this clone. The read gets to within 3 residues of the CDR3 end, and the germline J gene fills in the rest. The chain uses TRBV4-1 and TRBJ2-7; D gene unclear. The CDR3 covers 13 residues. Trimming removed 1 base from V and 3 bases from J, with 7 bases in between. CDR1 MGHRA and CDR2 YSYEKL come from the germline V gene. The CDR3 sequence: CASSQVAVYEQYF. The covered CDR3 bases are TGCGCCAGCAGCCAAGTCGCGGTCTACGAG.

This clone was counted many times. The CDR3 end is not reached by the read, which stops 3 residues before it; the germline J gene fills it in. This chain uses TRBV10-3 with TRBJ2-3; D uncertain. Per germline, CDR1 ENHRY and CDR2 SYGVKD. The V and J ends lost 6 bases and 1 base respectively, with 11 bases between them. CDR3 size: 14 residues. The CDR3 region is CAIRGGQGTDTQYF. The sequenced part of the CDR3 DNA is TGTGCCATCAGGGGTGGGCAAGGCACAGATACG.

This clone was seen repeatedly, ten times or more. CDR3 DNA, as far as it was read: TGCAGTGCTAGGGCCCCAGAGCAGGGTAGTGAAAAA. Residues: CSARAPEQGSEK. The complete CDR3 reads CSARAPEQGSEKLFF. This chain joins TRBV20-1 and TRBJ1-4, with D possibly being TRBD1 (5 bases). The CDR3 goes on 3 residues after the read ends, and that part is filled in from the germline J gene. V was pared by 3 bases and J by 7 bases, with 18 bases between. CDR3 length: 15 amino acids. Per germline, CDR1 DFQATT and CDR2 SNEGSKA (reference sequence).